These 19 T cell receptor beta chains originate from one sample sequenced in a study of blood T cell repertoires in COVID-19. Assay used: immunoSEQ multiplex PCR; TCRdb lists only in-frame clones, some missing. Here the sample spans 150,000 to 200,000 clones, approximately 90% being singletons. The specimen was peripheral blood. The origin of the receptors is a man aged 60 to 75 with active or convalescent COVID-19.

The V and J genes are TRBV29-1 and TRBJ2-3, with 7 bases matching TRBD1. This CDR3 contains 15 residues. CDR1 SQVTM and CDR2 ANQGSEA come from the germline V gene. J gave up 0 bases and V 8 bases, and 11 bases lay outside the gene matches. Written as DNA, the CDR3 is TGCAGCCTCTACTGCGGCAGGGGGAGCACAGATACGCAGTATTTT. Translated, it gives CSLYCGRGSTDTQYF.

On this clone: One junction end does not reproduce the germline sequence, and a read error may be involved. In DNA, the CDR3 is TGTGCCAGCAGCCTAACGTCCGGGGATTCACCCCTCCACTTT. Encoded protein: CASSLTSGDSPLHF. V is TRBV7-3 and J is TRBJ1-6; no firm D call. The CDR3 consists of 14 residues. Germline loops: CDR1 SGHTA, CDR2 FQGTGA. The whole variable domain, filled in from reference TRBV7-3 and TRBJ1-6, reads GAGVSQTPSNKVTEKGKYVELRCDPISGHTALYWYRQSLGQGPEFLIYFQGTGAADDSGLPNDRFFAVRPEGSVSTLKIQRTERGDSAVYLCASSLTSGDSPLHFGNGTRLTVT.

J is TRBJ1-5 and V is TRBV19; no firm D call. Trimming took off 7 bases at V and 0 bases at J, with 7 bases between the two ends. The CDR3 covers 13 residues. Germline V CDR1 and CDR2: LNHDA, SQIVND (reference sequence). The CDR3 DNA follows: TGTGCCAGTACGGAGTATAGCAATCAGCCCCAGCATTTT. Its translation is CASTEYSNQPQHF.

The V call is TRBV7-9, the J call TRBJ2-3, with 7 bases that match TRBD2. The CDR3 contains 17 residues. With V trimmed by 4 bases and J by 2 bases, 12 bases remained unmatched. The germline V gene encodes CDR1 SEHNR and CDR2 FQNEAQ (reference sequence). The CDR3 here is CASSSSLGTTYTDTQYF. DNA of the CDR3: TGTGCCAGCAGCTCATCCCTAGGGACTACCTACACAGATACGCAGTATTTT.

This chain joins TRBV19 and TRBJ1-2; D perhaps matches TRBD1 (5 bases). This CDR3 comprises 15 residues. Germline V lookup: CDR1 LNHDA, CDR2 SQIVND (reference sequence). V shed 6 bases and J shed 7 bases, with 21 bases lying between them. This chain's CDR3 is CASSDYALGGGGYTF. The DNA for the CDR3 is TGTGCCAGTAGCGACTACGCGTTGGGGGGAGGTGGCTACACCTTC.

V is TRBV10-2 and J is TRBJ2-7, with 7 positions matching TRBD1. Germline CDR1 WSHSY, CDR2 SAAADI. This CDR3 has 14 amino acids. Losses at the gene ends were 2 bases for V and 6 bases for J; bases not matched to a gene: 7. CDR3: CASSEDRELSEQYF. The CDR3 DNA sequence: TGCGCCAGCAGTGAGGACAGGGAACTGAGCGAGCAGTACTTC.

V and J are TRBV3-1 (or the pseudogene TRBV3-2) and TRBJ2-1, with 12 bases identical to TRBD2. The junction had 8 bases not matched to a gene; V was cut back by 1 base and J by 7 bases. Germline V gene sequence: CDR1 LGHDT, CDR2 YNNKEL (reference sequence). The CDR3 spans 17 residues. The CDR3 spells CASSQAVLAGGRNEQFF. The CDR3, as DNA: TGTGCCAGCAGCCAAGCAGTCCTAGCGGGGGGGCGTAATGAGCAGTTCTTC.

This chain links TRBV27 with TRBJ1-6; D is uncertain. V was clipped by 3 bases and J by 7 bases, with 7 bases between them. The CDR3 totals 13 residues. CDR1 is MNHEY, CDR2 SMNVEV, per germline (reference sequence). Here the CDR3 DNA reads TGTGCCAGCAGTTTTTCGGAGAATTCACCCCTCCACTTT. Translation gives CASSFSENSPLHF.

The V call is TRBV3-1 (or the pseudogene TRBV3-2), the J call TRBJ1-2, with D tentatively TRBD1 (5 bases). The germline V and J ends were trimmed by 8 bases and 7 bases, with 23 bases remaining between them. The length of the CDR3 is 15 residues. Germline-derived CDR1 and CDR2 are LGHDT and YNNKEL (reference sequence). The CDR3 DNA is TGTGCCAGCCCCCCGCAGCAGTGGGGGGGAGGTGGCTACACCTTC. Its translation: CASPPQQWGGGGYTF.

The chain has TRBV10-3 and TRBJ1-2; TRBD1 agrees at 8 bases. Germline CDR1 reads ENHRY; CDR2 reads SYGVKD. V dropped 2 bases and J dropped 0; count of bases not matched to a gene: 5. The CDR3 spans 16 residues. The CDR3 DNA sequence: TGTGCCATCAGTGAGACTGACAGGGGAACTAACTATGGCTACACCTTC. This sequence encodes CAISETDRGTNYGYTF.

The chain employs TRBV3-1 (or the pseudogene TRBV3-2) and TRBJ2-6; D is possibly TRBD1 (6 bases). The CDR3 is 15 residues long. The germline V gene has CDR1 LGHDT and CDR2 YNNKEL (reference sequence). The V and J ends lost 6 bases and 3 bases respectively, with 12 bases between them. This CDR3 reads CASSPRGNGANVLTF. The CDR3, as DNA: TGTGCCAGCAGTCCCAGGGGCAATGGGGCCAACGTCCTGACTTTC.

This chain uses TRBV2 with TRBJ2-1; TRBD1 agrees at 10 bases. The CDR3 extends over 14 amino acids. Germline CDR1 is SNHLY and CDR2 is FYNNEI. The V gene end was trimmed by 7 bases and the J gene end by 6 bases; junction bases not matched to a gene: 6. The CDR3 DNA sequence: TGTGCCAGCATCTCTTGGACAGGGGGCAATGAGCAGTTCTTC. Residues: CASISWTGGNEQFF.

The genes are TRBV27 and TRBJ1-5; 9 bases align to TRBD1. With V trimmed by 3 bases and J by 0 bases, 15 bases remained unmatched. This CDR3 spans 20 amino acids. CDR1 and CDR2 from the germline V gene are MNHEY and SMNVEV (reference sequence). CDR3 residues: CASSFPGQGLPGHSNQPQHF. The CDR3 region has the DNA TGTGCCAGCAGTTTCCCGGGACAGGGATTACCTGGACATAGCAATCAGCCCCAGCATTTT.

In its sample, this clone was seen a few times. V and J are TRBV4-2 and TRBJ1-2, with D possibly being TRBD1 (6 bases). Germline values: CDR1 LGHNA, CDR2 YNFKEQ. The V and J ends lost 0 bases and 2 bases respectively, with 19 bases between them. CDR3 length: 18 amino acids. CDR3 DNA sequence: TGTGCCAGCAGCCAAGATTTCTCCCGGGGGGCAGGAAACTATGGCTACACCTTC. Protein sequence: CASSQDFSRGAGNYGYTF.

The rearrangement joins TRBV27 to TRBJ1-4; 9 bases line up with TRBD1. From germline, CDR1 is MNHEY and CDR2 SMNVEV (reference sequence). The V and J ends lost 10 bases and 0 bases, in that order; junction bases with no gene match: 15. This CDR3 spans 18 amino acids. The CDR3 bases are TGTGCCACCAGGGACAGGGCCCACCCCGGTGCAACTAATGAAAAACTGTTTTTT. Its translation: CATRDRAHPGATNEKLFF.

V is TRBV5-1 and J is TRBJ1-6; no clear D gene. This CDR3 has 15 residues. Trimming stripped 0 bases from V and 7 bases from J, with 11 bases between. CDR1 and CDR2 (germline): SGHRS, YFSETQ. CDR3 region: CASSLGGDLNSPLHF. DNA for the CDR3: TGCGCCAGCAGCTTGGGCGGAGATCTAAATTCACCCCTCCACTTT.

The V gene is TRBV19, the J gene TRBJ2-7, with 10 positions matching TRBD1. This CDR3 has 14 residues. Trimming took 3 bases from V and 5 from J; bases not matched to a gene: 4. CDR1 is LNHDA, CDR2 SQIVND, per germline (reference sequence). The CDR3 DNA reads TGTGCCAGTAGTATTCGGGACAGGGGCCACGAGCAGTACTTC. Translated, it gives CASSIRDRGHEQYF.

The gene calls are TRBV6-4 and TRBJ2-5; 7 bases are a match to TRBD2. Germline assignment: CDR1 MRHNA and CDR2 SNTAGT. The ends lost 5 bases at V and 4 bases at J; junction bases unmatched: 4. The CDR3 has 13 residues. CDR3 amino acids: CASSRDYGETQYF. The CDR3 nucleotides read TGTGCCAGCAGTCGGGACTACGGAGAGACCCAGTACTTC.

The J gene is TRBJ1-2, the V gene TRBV27, with D perhaps TRBD1 (6 bases). Per the germline V gene, CDR1 is MNHEY and CDR2 is SMNVEV (reference sequence). Trimming shortened V by 2 bases and J by 7 bases, and 17 bases separated the two germline ends. This CDR3 is built from 15 residues. The CDR3 DNA reads TGTGCCAGCAGTTTAAGAGACAGGAGCGGGGCTGGCTACACCTTC. Translation: CASSLRDRSGAGYTF.